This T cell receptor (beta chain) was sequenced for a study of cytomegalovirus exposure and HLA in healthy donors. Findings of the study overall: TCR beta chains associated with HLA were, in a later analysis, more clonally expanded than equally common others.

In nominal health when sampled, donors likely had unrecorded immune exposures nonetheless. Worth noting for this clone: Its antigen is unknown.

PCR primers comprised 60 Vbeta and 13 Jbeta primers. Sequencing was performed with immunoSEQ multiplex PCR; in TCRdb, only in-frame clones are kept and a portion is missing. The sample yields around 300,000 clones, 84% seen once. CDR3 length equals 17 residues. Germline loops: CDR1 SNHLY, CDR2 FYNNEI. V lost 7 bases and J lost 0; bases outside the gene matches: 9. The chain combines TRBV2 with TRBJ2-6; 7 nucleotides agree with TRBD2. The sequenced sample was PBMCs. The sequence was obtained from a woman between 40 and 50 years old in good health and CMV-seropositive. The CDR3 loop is CASTGRRGSSGANVLTF. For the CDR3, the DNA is TGTGCCAGCACAGGGCGGCGGGGGAGCTCTGGGGCCAACGTCCTGACTTTC.